What follows are 11 T cell receptor beta chains derived from one specimen sequenced in a study of cytomegalovirus exposure and HLA in healthy donors. With 60 Vbeta and 13 Jbeta primers, the PCR was carried out. The table came from immunoSEQ multiplex PCR; TCRdb's copy has only in-frame clones and leaves some out. This table holds roughly 100,000 clones, roughly four fifths found once. The specimen sequenced was PBMCs. Source of these receptors: a young man in good health and CMV-seropositive.

This sequence joins TRBV28 and TRBJ2-5, with D tentatively TRBD1 (6 bases). V gave up 6 bases and J gave up 2 bases, with 13 bases separating them. Germline loops: CDR1 MDHEN, CDR2 SYDVKM. The CDR3 totals 14 residues. In DNA, the CDR3 is TGTGCCAGCAGGGGCCAGGGGAGTCAAGAGACCCAGTACTTC. This sequence encodes CASRGQGSQETQYF.

The sample holds a few counts of this clone. This chain connects TRBV5-6 to TRBJ1-2; 10 bases map to TRBD1. J lost 6 bases, V lost 4 bases, and 12 bases had no gene match. This CDR3 comprises 16 residues. Germline V CDR1 and CDR2: SGHDT, YYEEEE. The CDR3: CASSPETGQGSHGYTF. DNA of the CDR3: TGTGCCAGCAGCCCCGAGACGGGACAGGGGTCCCATGGCTACACCTTC.

The rearrangement uses TRBV7-2 and TRBJ2-1; 7 nucleotides agree with TRBD2. V trimming: 0 bases; J trimming: 2 bases; junction bases outside the gene matches: 1. Germline assignment: CDR1 SGHTA and CDR2 FQGNSA. The CDR3 runs 15 residues. Written as DNA, the CDR3 is TGTGCCAGCAGCTTAGCGGGAGGGCCCTACAATGAGCAGTTCTTC. This codes for CASSLAGGPYNEQFF.

J is TRBJ2-1 and V is TRBV6-1; D might be TRBD2 (5 bases). Germline V gene data show CDR1 as MNHNS and CDR2 as SASEGT. The CDR3 contains 15 residues. V was shortened by 3 bases and J by 1 base, with 10 bases between the two germline ends. CDR3 protein: CASSDLLVSYNEQFF. DNA for the CDR3: TGTGCCAGCAGTGATTTACTAGTTTCCTACAATGAGCAGTTCTTC.

CDR3 coding DNA: TGCAGCGTTGAGTGGAGCCAGAACAATGAGCAGTTCTTC. Amino acid sequence: CSVEWSQNNEQFF. This rearrangement joins TRBV29-1 to TRBJ2-1, with no clear D. V was clipped by 3 bases and J by 5 bases, with 11 bases between them. Germline V gene sequence: CDR1 SQVTM, CDR2 ANQGSEA. CDR3 size: 13 residues.

This CDR3 is CASSPLLREQYF. The CDR3 DNA sequence: TGTGCCAGCAGCCCACTATTACGAGAGCAGTACTTC. The V call is TRBV28, the J call TRBJ2-7, with D uncertain. CDR1 and CDR2 (germline): MDHEN, SYDVKM. V lost 6 bases and J lost 7, with 13 bases in between. This CDR3 is built from 12 residues.

This clone was observed once. The chain couples TRBV5-1 to TRBJ2-2; D is perhaps TRBD1 (6 bases). Germline CDR1 is SGHRS and CDR2 is YFSETQ. Trimming stripped 2 bases from V and 2 bases from J, with 10 bases between. The CDR3 is 15 amino acids. This chain's CDR3 is CASSFDRPNTGELFF. The DNA of the CDR3 is TGCGCCAGCAGCTTTGACAGGCCAAACACCGGGGAGCTGTTTTTT.

This clone was found a few times. The V call is TRBV6-1, the J call TRBJ1-1, with 8 positions matching TRBD1. This CDR3 has 14 residues. The V gene end was trimmed by 6 bases and the J gene end by 2 bases; junction bases not matched to a gene: 5. CDR1 and CDR2 from the germline V gene are MNHNS and SASEGT. The CDR3 nucleotides read TGTGCCAGCAGGTCGGGACAGGTTAACACTGAAGCTTTCTTT. Encoded protein: CASRSGQVNTEAFF.

The chain is built from TRBV6-5 and TRBJ2-7, with 11 bases identical to TRBD2. The trim removed 8 bases at V and 2 bases at J, leaving 8 bases unmatched. The CDR3 runs 15 residues. The V gene's germline CDR1 is MNHEY and CDR2 SVGAGI. The CDR3, as DNA: TGTGCCAGCCGAATGACTAGCGGGATACCCTACGAGCAGTACTTC. It encodes CASRMTSGIPYEQYF.

The V gene is TRBV6-1, the J gene TRBJ2-3; D remains unclear. Per the germline V gene, CDR1 is MNHNS and CDR2 is SASEGT. The V end lost 0 bases, the J end lost 3 bases, and 7 bases lay between the germline ends. The CDR3 totals 14 residues. Here the CDR3 DNA reads TGTGCCAGCAGTGAAGCGTGGGCAACAGATACGCAGTATTTT. The encoded protein is CASSEAWATDTQYF.

The chain joins TRBV19 to TRBJ2-2, with 8 bases identical to TRBD1. Trimming at V came to 8 bases and at J to 8 bases, leaving 13 bases not matched to a gene. Germline CDR1 reads LNHDA; CDR2 reads SQIVND (reference sequence). This CDR3 has 15 amino acids. This CDR3 reads CASLKGRGRGGELFF. DNA for the CDR3: TGTGCCAGTCTGAAAGGCAGGGGGCGTGGTGGGGAGCTGTTTTTT.